These T cell receptor beta chains were read from a single sample in a study of PD-L1 blockade in urothelial cancer. Sequenced by immunoSEQ multiplex PCR; TCRdb stores in-frame clones only, minus some. This sample yields about 53,000 clones, of which 70% to 90% are seen a single time; about 15% belongs to the top ten. Sequenced material: PBMCs, taken around atezolizumab (anti-PD-L1) treatment. These receptors all come from a woman aged 55-70 years with urothelial cancer. The CDR3 runs from the conserved cysteine through the conserved F or W. D genes are given only for firm matches. Size is omitted from some rows. Given values are once, few, many or a class for expanded clones.

size,V,D,J,DNA,CDR3
-,TRBV11-3,TRBD2,TRBJ2-3,TGTGCCAGCAGCTCACGGCCAACGGGACTAGCGGAGGAAGATACGCAGTATTTT,CASSSRPTGLAEEDTQYF
once,TRBV19,TRBD2,TRBJ2-7,TGTGCCAGTAGTATGAGCGGGACGCCCTCTTACGAGCAGTACTTC,CASSMSGTPSYEQYF
-,TRBV7-2,-,TRBJ2-7,TGTGCCAGCAGCTCGGACAGTACCTACGAGCAGTACTTC,CASSSDSTYEQYF
-,TRBV6-6,-,TRBJ2-7,TGTGCCAGCAGTTACTCCCTACAGGTACCCTCCTACGAGCAGTACTTC,CASSYSLQVPSYEQYF
-,TRBV6-1,-,TRBJ2-7,TGTGCCAGCAGTGGGACACCTTCCTACGAGCAGTACTTC,CASSGTPSYEQYF
-,TRBV11-2,TRBD2,TRBJ2-1,TGTGCCAGCAGCAAAATCCGGGACTACTACAATGAGCAGTTCTTC,CASSKIRDYYNEQFF
-,TRBV27,TRBD1,TRBJ2-7,TGTGCCAGCAGTACACAGGACAGGGCGGCTACCTACGAGCAGTACTTC,CASSTQDRAATYEQYF
-,TRBV5-6,TRBD1,TRBJ1-1,TGTGCCAGCAGCCAAGACAGGGGCCCTGAAGCTTTCTTT,CASSQDRGPEAFF
-,TRBV7-9,TRBD1,TRBJ2-5,TGTGCCAGCAGCTCGGTTCCGGGACAGTCTAAAGAGACCCAGTACTTC,CASSSVPGQSKETQYF
-,TRBV18,-,TRBJ2-2,TGTGCCAGCTCACCACCGCAGGACACCACCGGGGAGCTGTTTTTT,CASSPPQDTTGELFF
-,TRBV7-9,-,TRBJ2-2,TGTGCCAGCAGCTTAAGCGGACCGAACACCGGGGAGCTGTTTTTT,CASSLSGPNTGELFF
-,TRBV21-1,-,TRBJ2-7,TGTGCCAGCAGCAAAGGCGACTTAGGAACCTACGAGCAGTACTTC,CASSKGDLGTYEQYF
-,TRBV7-2,-,TRBJ1-6,TGTGCCAGCAGCTTAGGGGGGGGTTTGGGATCACCCCTCCACTTT,CASSLGGGLGSPLHF
-,TRBV14,TRBD2,TRBJ2-5,TGTGCCAGCAGCCAAAGAACTAGCGGGAGCTACCAAGAGACCCAGTACTTC,CASSQRTSGSYQETQYF
-,TRBV7-6,TRBD1,TRBJ1-2,TGTGCCAGCAGCTTAACTCCGGGACAGGGGGCGCGTGGCTACACCTTC,CASSLTPGQGARGYTF
-,TRBV9,TRBD2,TRBJ2-3,TGTGCCAGCAGTATGGGGGTAGCGGGTTCCGATACGCAGTATTTT,CASSMGVAGSDTQYF
-,TRBV19,TRBD1,TRBJ2-5,TGTGCCAGTAGCGTCGACAGGGCGAAGACCCAGTACTTC,CASSVDRAKTQYF